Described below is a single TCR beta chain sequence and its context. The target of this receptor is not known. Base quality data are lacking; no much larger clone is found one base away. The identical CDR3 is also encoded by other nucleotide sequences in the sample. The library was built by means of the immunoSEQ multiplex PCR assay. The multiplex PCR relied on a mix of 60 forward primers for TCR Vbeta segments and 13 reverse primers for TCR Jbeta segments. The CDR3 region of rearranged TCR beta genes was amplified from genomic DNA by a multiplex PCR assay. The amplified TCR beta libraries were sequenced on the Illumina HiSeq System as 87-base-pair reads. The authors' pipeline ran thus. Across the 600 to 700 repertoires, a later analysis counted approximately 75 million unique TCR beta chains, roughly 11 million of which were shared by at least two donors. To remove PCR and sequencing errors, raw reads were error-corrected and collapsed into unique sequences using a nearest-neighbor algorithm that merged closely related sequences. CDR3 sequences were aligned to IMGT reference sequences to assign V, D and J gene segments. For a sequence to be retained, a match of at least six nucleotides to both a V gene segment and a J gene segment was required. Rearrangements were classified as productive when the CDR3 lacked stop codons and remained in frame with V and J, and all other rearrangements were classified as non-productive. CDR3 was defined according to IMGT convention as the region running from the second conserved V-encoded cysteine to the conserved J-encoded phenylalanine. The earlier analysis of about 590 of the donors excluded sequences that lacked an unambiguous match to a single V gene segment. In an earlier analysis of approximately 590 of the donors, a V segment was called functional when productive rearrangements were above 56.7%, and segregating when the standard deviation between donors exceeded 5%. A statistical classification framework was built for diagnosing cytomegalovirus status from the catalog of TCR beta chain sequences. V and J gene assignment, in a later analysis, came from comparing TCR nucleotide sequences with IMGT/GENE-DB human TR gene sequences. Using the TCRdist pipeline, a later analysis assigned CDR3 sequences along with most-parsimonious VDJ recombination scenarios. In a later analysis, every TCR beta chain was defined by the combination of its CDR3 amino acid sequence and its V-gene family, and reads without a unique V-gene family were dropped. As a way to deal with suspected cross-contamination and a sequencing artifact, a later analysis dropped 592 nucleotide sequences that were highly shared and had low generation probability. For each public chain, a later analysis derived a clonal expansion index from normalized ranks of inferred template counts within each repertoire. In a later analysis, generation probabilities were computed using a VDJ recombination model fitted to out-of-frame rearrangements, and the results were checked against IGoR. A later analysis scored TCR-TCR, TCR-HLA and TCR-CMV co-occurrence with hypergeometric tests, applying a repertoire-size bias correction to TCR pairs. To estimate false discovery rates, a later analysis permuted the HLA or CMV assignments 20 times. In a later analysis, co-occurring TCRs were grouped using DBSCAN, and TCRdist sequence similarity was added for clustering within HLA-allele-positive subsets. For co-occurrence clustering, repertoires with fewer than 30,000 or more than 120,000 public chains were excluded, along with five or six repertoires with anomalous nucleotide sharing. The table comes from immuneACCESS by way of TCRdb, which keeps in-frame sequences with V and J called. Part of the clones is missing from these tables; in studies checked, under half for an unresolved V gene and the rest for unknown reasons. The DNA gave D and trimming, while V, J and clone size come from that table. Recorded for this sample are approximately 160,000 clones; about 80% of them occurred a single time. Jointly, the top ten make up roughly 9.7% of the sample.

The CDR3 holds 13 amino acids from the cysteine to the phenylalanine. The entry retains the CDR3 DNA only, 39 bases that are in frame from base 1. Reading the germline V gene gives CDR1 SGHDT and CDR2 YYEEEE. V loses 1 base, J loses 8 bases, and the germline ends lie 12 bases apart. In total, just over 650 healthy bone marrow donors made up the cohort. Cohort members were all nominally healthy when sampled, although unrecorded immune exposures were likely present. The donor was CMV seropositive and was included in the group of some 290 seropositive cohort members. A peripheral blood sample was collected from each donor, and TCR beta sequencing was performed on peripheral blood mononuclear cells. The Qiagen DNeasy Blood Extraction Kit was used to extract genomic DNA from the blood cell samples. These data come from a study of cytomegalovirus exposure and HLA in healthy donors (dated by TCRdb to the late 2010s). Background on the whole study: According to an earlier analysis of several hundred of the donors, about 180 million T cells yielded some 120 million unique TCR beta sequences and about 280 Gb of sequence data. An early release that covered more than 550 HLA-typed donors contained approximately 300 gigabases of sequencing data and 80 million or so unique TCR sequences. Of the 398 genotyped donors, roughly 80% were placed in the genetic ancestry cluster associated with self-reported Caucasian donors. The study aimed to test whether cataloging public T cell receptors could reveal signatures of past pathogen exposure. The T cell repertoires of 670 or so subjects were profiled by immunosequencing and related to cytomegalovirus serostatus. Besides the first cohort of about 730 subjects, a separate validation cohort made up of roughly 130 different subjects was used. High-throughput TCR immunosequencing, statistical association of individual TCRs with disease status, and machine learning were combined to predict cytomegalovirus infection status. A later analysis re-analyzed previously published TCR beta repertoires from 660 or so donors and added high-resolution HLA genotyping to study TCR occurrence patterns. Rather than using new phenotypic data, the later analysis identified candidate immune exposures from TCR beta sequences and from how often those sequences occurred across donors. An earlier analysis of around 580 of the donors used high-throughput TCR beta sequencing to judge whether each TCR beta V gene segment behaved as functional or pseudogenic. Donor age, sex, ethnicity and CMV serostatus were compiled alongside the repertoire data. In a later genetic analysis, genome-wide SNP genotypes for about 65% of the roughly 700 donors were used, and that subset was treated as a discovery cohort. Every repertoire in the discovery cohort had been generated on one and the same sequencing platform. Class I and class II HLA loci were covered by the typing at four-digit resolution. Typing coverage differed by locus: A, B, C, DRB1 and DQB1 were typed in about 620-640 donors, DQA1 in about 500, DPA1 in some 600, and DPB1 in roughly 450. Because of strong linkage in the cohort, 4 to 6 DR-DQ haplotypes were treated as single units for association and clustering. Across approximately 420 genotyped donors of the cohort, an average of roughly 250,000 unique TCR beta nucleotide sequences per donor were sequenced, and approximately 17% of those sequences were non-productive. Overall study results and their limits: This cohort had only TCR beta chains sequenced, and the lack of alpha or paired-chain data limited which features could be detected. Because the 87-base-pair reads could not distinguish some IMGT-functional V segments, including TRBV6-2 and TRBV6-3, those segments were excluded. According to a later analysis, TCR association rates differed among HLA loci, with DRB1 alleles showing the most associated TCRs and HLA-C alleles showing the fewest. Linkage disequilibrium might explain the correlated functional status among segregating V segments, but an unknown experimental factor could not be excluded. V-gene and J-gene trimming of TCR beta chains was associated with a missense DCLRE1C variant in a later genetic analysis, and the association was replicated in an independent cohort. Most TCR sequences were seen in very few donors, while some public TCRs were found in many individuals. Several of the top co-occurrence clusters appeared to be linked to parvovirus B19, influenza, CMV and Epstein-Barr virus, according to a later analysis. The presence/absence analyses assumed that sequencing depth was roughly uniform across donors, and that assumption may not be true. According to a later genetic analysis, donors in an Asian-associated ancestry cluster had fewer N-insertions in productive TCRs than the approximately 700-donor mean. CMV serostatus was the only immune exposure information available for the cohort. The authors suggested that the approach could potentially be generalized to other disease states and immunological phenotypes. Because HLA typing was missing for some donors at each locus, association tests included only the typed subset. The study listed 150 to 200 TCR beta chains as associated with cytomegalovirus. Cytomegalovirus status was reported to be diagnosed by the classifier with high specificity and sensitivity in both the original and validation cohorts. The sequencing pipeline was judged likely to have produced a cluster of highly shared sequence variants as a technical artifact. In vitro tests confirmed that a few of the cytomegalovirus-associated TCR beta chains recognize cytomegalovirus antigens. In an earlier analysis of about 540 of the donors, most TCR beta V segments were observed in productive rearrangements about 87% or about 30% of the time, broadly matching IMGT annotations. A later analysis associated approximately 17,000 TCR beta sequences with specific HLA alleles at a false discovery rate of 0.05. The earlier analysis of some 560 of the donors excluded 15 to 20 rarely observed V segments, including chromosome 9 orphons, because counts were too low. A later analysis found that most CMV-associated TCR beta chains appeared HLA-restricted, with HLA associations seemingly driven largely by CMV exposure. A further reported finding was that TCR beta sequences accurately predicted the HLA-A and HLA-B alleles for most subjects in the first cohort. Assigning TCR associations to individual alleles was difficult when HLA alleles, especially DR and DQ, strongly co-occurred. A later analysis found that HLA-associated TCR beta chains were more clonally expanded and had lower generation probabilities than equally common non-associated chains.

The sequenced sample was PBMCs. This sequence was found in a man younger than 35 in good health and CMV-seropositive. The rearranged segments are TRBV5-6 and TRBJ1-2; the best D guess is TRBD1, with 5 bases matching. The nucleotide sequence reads TGTGCCAGCAGCTTGAGGCAGGGTGACGGCTACACCTTC. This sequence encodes CASSLRQGDGYTF.